Below are 4 T cell receptor beta chains sequenced from a single sample in a study of shared clonotypes between healthy human individuals. The method was immunoSEQ multiplex PCR; TCRdb's version includes in-frame clones alone and lacks a portion of them. This table has about 1.5 million clones, 95% to 99% appearing once. Sequences were obtained from naive CD4+ T cells sorted from blood. Subset defined: CD45RA+ positively selected. The receptors stem from a man younger than 45 in good health.

J is TRBJ1-5 and V is TRBV2; 10 positions agree with TRBD1. V dropped 3 bases and J dropped 3; count of bases not matched to a gene: 2. The germline gives CDR1 SNHLY, CDR2 FYNNEI. This CDR3 spans 15 amino acids. The CDR3 DNA follows: TGTGCCAGCAGTGATGACAGGGGGCCCAATCAGCCCCAGCATTTT. Translated: CASSDDRGPNQPQHF.

With respect to this clone: Other nucleotide sequences from this sample produce the same CDR3. The chain uses TRBV28 and TRBJ1-2, with D uncertain. CDR1 MDHEN and CDR2 SYDVKM come from the germline V gene. V shed 6 bases and J shed 2 bases, with 4 bases lying between them. The CDR3 is made up of 11 amino acids. The CDR3 region is CASSINYGYTF. CDR3 nucleotides: TGTGCCAGCAGCATAAACTATGGCTACACCTTC.

V is TRBV18 and J is TRBJ2-7; unclear D gene. CDR1 is KGHSH and CDR2 is LQKENI in the germline V gene. The CDR3 has 16 residues. Trimming shortened V by 3 bases and J by 4 bases, and 19 bases separated the two germline ends. The CDR3 is CASSPRAPISGYEQYF. CDR3 DNA: TGTGCCAGCTCACCTAGAGCTCCAATTTCTGGATACGAGCAGTACTTC.

This clone was observed once. The gene calls are TRBV28 and TRBJ1-1, with D tentatively TRBD1 (6 bases). V lost 5 bases and J 11 bases, leaving 15 bases between the germline ends. Germline CDR1 reads MDHEN; CDR2 reads SYDVKM. CDR3 length: 12 amino acids. CDR3 sequence: CASSALGAQAFF. For the CDR3, the DNA is TGTGCCAGCAGTGCCTTGGGGGCACAGGCTTTCTTT.